This T cell receptor beta chain was sequenced during a study of T cell clonality in common variable immunodeficiency. The CDR3 consists of 13 residues. The germline gives CDR1 SNHLY, CDR2 FYNNEI. V lost 5 bases and J lost 4; bases outside the gene matches: 2. Findings and limits, study-wide: Common variable immunodeficiency TCR beta sequences reportedly had fewer deletions and N-nucleotide insertions. What drives increased CVID clonality needs T cell subpopulation sequencing.

On this clone: Antigen unknown. With the read ending 3 residues before the CDR3 end, the germline J gene is used to fill in that end.

Data came from immunoSEQ multiplex PCR; TCRdb stores just in-frame clones and leaves some out. The repertoire table contains 15,000 to 16,000 clones. Aged roughly 8 to 65 years, CVID subjects averaged about 42 years old. The sequenced material came from peripheral blood mononuclear cells. The sequence was collected from a human donor with common variable immunodeficiency. The gene calls are TRBV2 and TRBJ1-3; 7 bases match TRBD1. The sequenced CDR3 bases are TGTGCCAGCAGTTCGGACAGGGGAAACACC. Residues: CASSSDRGNT. In full, the CDR3 reads CASSSDRGNTIYF.